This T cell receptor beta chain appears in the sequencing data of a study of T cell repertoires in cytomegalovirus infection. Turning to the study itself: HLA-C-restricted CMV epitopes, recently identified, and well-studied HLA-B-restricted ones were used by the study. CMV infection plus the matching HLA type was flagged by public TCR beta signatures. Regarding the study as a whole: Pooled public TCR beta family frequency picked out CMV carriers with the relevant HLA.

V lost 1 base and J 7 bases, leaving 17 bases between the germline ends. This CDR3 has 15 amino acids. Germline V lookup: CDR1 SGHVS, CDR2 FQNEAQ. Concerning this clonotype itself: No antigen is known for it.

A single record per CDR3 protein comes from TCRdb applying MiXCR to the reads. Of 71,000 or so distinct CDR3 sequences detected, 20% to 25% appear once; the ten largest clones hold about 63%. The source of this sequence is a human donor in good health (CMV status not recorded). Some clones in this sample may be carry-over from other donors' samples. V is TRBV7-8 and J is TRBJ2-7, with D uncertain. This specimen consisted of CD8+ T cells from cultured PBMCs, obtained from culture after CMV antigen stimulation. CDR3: CASSLVGSATLEQYF. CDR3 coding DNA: TGTGCCAGCAGCTTAGTCGGGTCGGCAACGTTGGAGCAGTACTTC.